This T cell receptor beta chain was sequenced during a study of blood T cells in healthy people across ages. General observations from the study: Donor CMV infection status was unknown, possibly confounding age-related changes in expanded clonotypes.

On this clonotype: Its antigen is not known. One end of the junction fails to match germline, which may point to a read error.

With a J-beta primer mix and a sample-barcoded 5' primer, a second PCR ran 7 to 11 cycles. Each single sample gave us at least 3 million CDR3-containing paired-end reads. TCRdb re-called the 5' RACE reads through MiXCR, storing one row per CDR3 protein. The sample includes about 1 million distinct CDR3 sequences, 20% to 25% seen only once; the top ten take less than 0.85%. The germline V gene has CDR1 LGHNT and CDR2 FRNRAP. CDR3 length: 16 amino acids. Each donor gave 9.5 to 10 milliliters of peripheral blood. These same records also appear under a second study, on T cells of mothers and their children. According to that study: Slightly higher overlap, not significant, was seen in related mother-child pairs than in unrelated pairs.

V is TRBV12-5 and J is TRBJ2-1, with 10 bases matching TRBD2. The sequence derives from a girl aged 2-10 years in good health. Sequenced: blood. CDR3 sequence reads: CASGFPSGRIYNERLF. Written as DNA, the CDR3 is TGTGCTAGTGGTTTTCCTAGCGGGAGAATCTACAATGAGCGGCTCTTC.